A selection of T cell receptor beta chains follows, all from one sample in a study of T cells in Graves' hyperthyroidism and ophthalmopathy. TCRdb re-analysed the multiplex PCR reads in MiXCR, keeping a single row per CDR3 protein. The table lists fewer than 450,000 distinct CDR3 sequences, around 18% of them singletons. Sequenced material: blood. The source is a man between 18 and 35 years old with Graves' ophthalmopathy. The CDR3 runs from the conserved cysteine through the conserved F or W. Each record gives: V gene, J gene, clone size, D gene, CDR3 protein, CDR3 DNA. A D gene is named only where the DNA matches it firmly. Only some rows state a clone size, as once, few, many or a class for expanded clones.

v_call: TRBV13; j_call: TRBJ2-7; clone_size: many; d_call: .; cdr3_aa: CASSSRASSYEQYF; cdr3_nt: TGTGCCAGCAGCTCCCGAGCGAGCTCCTACGAGCAGTACTTC
v_call: TRBV9; j_call: TRBJ2-3; clone_size: many; d_call: .; cdr3_aa: CASSVDRGSTDTQYF; cdr3_nt: TGTGCCAGCAGCGTAGACCGGGGAAGCACAGATACGCAGTATTTT
v_call: TRBV5-1; j_call: TRBJ2-1; clone_size: .; d_call: .; cdr3_aa: CASSLAGRVGSYNEQFF; cdr3_nt: TGCGCCAGCAGCTTGGCCGGACGGGTAGGGTCCTACAATGAGCAGTTCTTC
v_call: TRBV11-3; j_call: TRBJ2-1; clone_size: few; d_call: .; cdr3_aa: CASSLGPPVASSYNEQFF; cdr3_nt: TGTGCCAGCAGCCTGGGACCCCCGGTCGCGAGCTCCTACAATGAGCAGTTCTTC
v_call: TRBV9; j_call: TRBJ1-3; clone_size: few; d_call: .; cdr3_aa: CASSAYPGPRSGNTIYF; cdr3_nt: TGTGCCAGCAGCGCCTACCCGGGACCCCGCTCTGGAAACACCATATATTTT
v_call: TRBV3-1; j_call: TRBJ1-1; clone_size: many; d_call: .; cdr3_aa: CASSQGGAVGTEAFF; cdr3_nt: TGTGCCAGCAGCCAAGGGGGGGCGGTGGGCACTGAAGCTTTCTTT
v_call: TRBV6-1; j_call: TRBJ2-7; clone_size: few; d_call: .; cdr3_aa: CASSREGDYEQYF; cdr3_nt: TGTGCCAGCAGCCGAGAGGGGGACTACGAGCAGTACTTC
v_call: TRBV6-1; j_call: TRBJ2-7; clone_size: .; d_call: TRBD1; cdr3_aa: CASSKTGTGGPSEQYF; cdr3_nt: TGTGCCAGCAGTAAGACCGGGACAGGGGGTCCTTCCGAGCAGTACTTC
v_call: TRBV6-1; j_call: TRBJ2-7; clone_size: .; d_call: .; cdr3_aa: CASSVGPDPSYEQYF; cdr3_nt: TGTGCCAGCAGTGTGGGCCCGGACCCCTCCTACGAGCAGTACTTC
v_call: TRBV6-1; j_call: TRBJ1-2; clone_size: few; d_call: TRBD1; cdr3_aa: CASNGDRGQVNYGYTF; cdr3_nt: TGTGCCAGCAATGGGGACAGGGGGCAGGTTAACTATGGCTACACCTTC
v_call: TRBV11-2; j_call: TRBJ2-5; clone_size: many; d_call: .; cdr3_aa: CASSFQGKETQYF; cdr3_nt: TGTGCCAGCAGCTTTCAAGGAAAGGAGACCCAGTACTTC
v_call: TRBV3-1; j_call: TRBJ1-1; clone_size: many; d_call: .; cdr3_aa: CASSQHTTGRRNTEAFF; cdr3_nt: TGTGCCAGCAGCCAGCACACTACAGGGAGGCGGAACACTGAAGCTTTCTTT
v_call: TRBV5-5; j_call: TRBJ2-3; clone_size: many; d_call: .; cdr3_aa: CASSTGGTDTQYF; cdr3_nt: TGTGCCAGCAGCACCGGAGGGACAGATACGCAGTATTTT
v_call: TRBV27; j_call: TRBJ1-2; clone_size: many; d_call: .; cdr3_aa: CASSSGDLNYGYTF; cdr3_nt: TGTGCCAGCAGTTCGGGGGACCTTAACTATGGCTACACCTTC
v_call: TRBV6-1; j_call: TRBJ1-6; clone_size: .; d_call: .; cdr3_aa: CASSGPPRQYNSPLHF; cdr3_nt: TGTGCCAGCAGTGGACCCCCACGACAGTATAATTCACCCCTCCACTTT
v_call: TRBV5-4; j_call: TRBJ2-1; clone_size: .; d_call: .; cdr3_aa: CASRLGAGLDEQFF; cdr3_nt: TGTGCCAGCAGGCTCGGGGCGGGGCTGGATGAGCAGTTCTTC
v_call: TRBV2; j_call: TRBJ2-2; clone_size: .; d_call: .; cdr3_aa: CASSRVSGLPPGELFF; cdr3_nt: TGTGCCAGCAGCCGAGTCTCGGGACTTCCTCCCGGGGAGCTGTTTTTT
v_call: TRBV29-1; j_call: TRBJ1-3; clone_size: .; d_call: TRBD1; cdr3_aa: CSARGQGDSSGNTIYF; cdr3_nt: TGCAGCGCGCGGGGACAGGGGGATTCCTCTGGAAACACCATATATTTT
v_call: TRBV28; j_call: TRBJ1-6; clone_size: .; d_call: .; cdr3_aa: CASSPEEGYNSPLHF; cdr3_nt: TGTGCCAGCAGCCCCGAAGAGGGGTATAATTCACCCCTCCACTTT
v_call: TRBV20-1; j_call: TRBJ2-2; clone_size: .; d_call: TRBD1; cdr3_aa: CSALKGGVDTGELFF; cdr3_nt: TGCAGTGCCTTAAAAGGGGGCGTGGACACCGGGGAGCTGTTTTTT
v_call: TRBV11-2; j_call: TRBJ1-1; clone_size: many; d_call: .; cdr3_aa: CASSLDPPGTEAFF; cdr3_nt: TGTGCCAGCAGCTTAGATCCCCCAGGGACTGAAGCTTTCTTT
v_call: TRBV25-1; j_call: TRBJ2-1; clone_size: .; d_call: .; cdr3_aa: CASSGPGHLRYEQFF; cdr3_nt: TGTGCCAGCAGTGGACCGGGACACCTACGCTATGAGCAGTTCTTC
v_call: TRBV27; j_call: TRBJ2-7; clone_size: .; d_call: .; cdr3_aa: CASSLQMGEQYF; cdr3_nt: TGTGCCAGCAGCTTACAAATGGGAGAGCAGTACTTC
v_call: TRBV4-1; j_call: TRBJ2-3; clone_size: .; d_call: TRBD2; cdr3_aa: CASSQDASAGEEYF; cdr3_nt: TGCGCCAGCAGCCAAGATGCGAGCGCGGGGGAGGAGTATTTT
v_call: TRBV7-3; j_call: TRBJ1-4; clone_size: .; d_call: TRBD1; cdr3_aa: CASSDPPEGGTANEKLFF; cdr3_nt: TGTGCCAGCAGCGACCCCCCCGAGGGGGGGACAGCTAATGAAAAACTGTTTTTT
v_call: TRBV15; j_call: TRBJ1-5; clone_size: .; d_call: .; cdr3_aa: CATSRDSHQPQHF; cdr3_nt: TGTGCCACCAGCAGAGATTCGCATCAGCCCCAGCATTTT
v_call: TRBV24-1; j_call: TRBJ1-2; clone_size: .; d_call: TRBD1; cdr3_aa: CATSDSDRGHGYTF; cdr3_nt: TGTGCCACCAGTGATTCGGACAGGGGGCATGGCTACACCTTC
v_call: TRBV5-5; j_call: TRBJ2-7; clone_size: many; d_call: .; cdr3_aa: CASSLEDSYEQYF; cdr3_nt: TGTGCCAGCAGCTTGGAGGACAGCTACGAGCAGTACTTC
v_call: TRBV12-3/TRBV12-4; j_call: TRBJ1-2; clone_size: few; d_call: .; cdr3_aa: CASRQTEYRVITF; cdr3_nt: TGTGCCAGCAGACAGACTGAATACAGGGTTATCACCTTC
v_call: TRBV3-1; j_call: TRBJ2-1; clone_size: many; d_call: TRBD2; cdr3_aa: CASSQRGVNNEQFF; cdr3_nt: TGTGCCAGCAGCCAACGGGGGGTTAACAATGAGCAGTTCTTC
v_call: TRBV2; j_call: TRBJ2-1; clone_size: .; d_call: TRBD2; cdr3_aa: CAISSGGANEQFF; cdr3_nt: TGTGCCATCTCTAGCGGGGGGGCAAATGAGCAGTTCTTC
v_call: TRBV12-3/TRBV12-4; j_call: TRBJ1-3; clone_size: many; d_call: .; cdr3_aa: CASRGRGSGNTIYF; cdr3_nt: TGTGCCAGCAGAGGAAGGGGCTCTGGAAACACCATATATTTT
v_call: TRBV20-1; j_call: TRBJ2-7; clone_size: many; d_call: TRBD2; cdr3_aa: CSAGPGTSGYYEQYF; cdr3_nt: TGCAGTGCTGGGCCTGGGACTAGCGGTTACTACGAGCAGTACTTC
v_call: TRBV7-9; j_call: TRBJ2-2; clone_size: .; d_call: .; cdr3_aa: CASPRAGTGELFF; cdr3_nt: TGTGCCAGCCCCAGGGCTGGGACCGGGGAGCTGTTTTTT
v_call: TRBV27; j_call: TRBJ1-1; clone_size: many; d_call: .; cdr3_aa: CASSYRAQAFF; cdr3_nt: TGTGCCAGCAGTTACAGGGCCCAAGCTTTCTTT
v_call: TRBV6-1; j_call: TRBJ2-7; clone_size: many; d_call: .; cdr3_aa: CASSSRTGLVEQYF; cdr3_nt: TGTGCCAGCAGTAGTCGGACGGGCCTAGTAGAGCAGTACTTC
v_call: TRBV5-4; j_call: TRBJ2-7; clone_size: .; d_call: TRBD1; cdr3_aa: CASSLVGTGGGEQYF; cdr3_nt: TGTGCCAGCAGCTTGGTGGGGACAGGGGGCGGGGAGCAGTACTTC
v_call: TRBV5-1; j_call: TRBJ1-1; clone_size: many; d_call: .; cdr3_aa: CASSRRESTEAFF; cdr3_nt: TGCGCCAGCAGCCGGAGGGAGAGCACTGAAGCTTTCTTT
v_call: TRBV29-1; j_call: TRBJ2-7; clone_size: few; d_call: TRBD1; cdr3_aa: CSVEGLGQGGSEQYF; cdr3_nt: TGCAGCGTTGAAGGCCTGGGACAGGGGGGCAGCGAGCAGTACTTC
v_call: TRBV28; j_call: TRBJ1-6; clone_size: many; d_call: .; cdr3_aa: CASGQPGISSYNSPLHF; cdr3_nt: TGTGCCAGCGGGCAACCCGGGATCAGCTCCTATAATTCACCCCTCCACTTT
v_call: TRBV3-1; j_call: TRBJ1-3; clone_size: few; d_call: .; cdr3_aa: CASSQVEVGNTIYF; cdr3_nt: TGTGCCAGCAGCCAGGTGGAGGTTGGAAACACCATATATTTT
v_call: TRBV5-4; j_call: TRBJ2-3; clone_size: .; d_call: TRBD2; cdr3_aa: CASSREPSGVRLGTDTQYF; cdr3_nt: TGTGCCAGCAGCCGGGAGCCTAGCGGGGTTCGGCTTGGCACAGATACGCAGTATTTT
v_call: TRBV6-5; j_call: TRBJ1-1; clone_size: many; d_call: .; cdr3_aa: CASSYAGGWNTEAFF; cdr3_nt: TGTGCCAGCAGTTACGCCGGGGGATGGAACACTGAAGCTTTCTTT
v_call: TRBV20-1; j_call: TRBJ1-6; clone_size: many; d_call: .; cdr3_aa: CSARSTGSSPLHF; cdr3_nt: TGCAGTGCTAGATCTACCGGGAGTTCACCCCTCCACTTT
v_call: TRBV20-1; j_call: TRBJ2-7; clone_size: .; d_call: .; cdr3_aa: CSARGVIYEQYF; cdr3_nt: TGCAGTGCTAGAGGGGTTATCTACGAGCAGTACTTC
v_call: TRBV7-2; j_call: TRBJ2-1; clone_size: .; d_call: TRBD2; cdr3_aa: CASSSRTSQEQFF; cdr3_nt: TGTGCCAGCAGCTCAAGGACTAGCCAGGAGCAGTTCTTC
v_call: TRBV11-1; j_call: TRBJ2-4; clone_size: .; d_call: .; cdr3_aa: CASSPRRAKNIQYF; cdr3_nt: TGTGCCAGCAGCCCGCGTAGAGCCAAAAACATTCAGTACTTC
v_call: TRBV27; j_call: TRBJ2-7; clone_size: many; d_call: .; cdr3_aa: CASSWDTRMEQYF; cdr3_nt: TGTGCCAGCAGCTGGGACACCCGTATGGAGCAGTACTTC
v_call: TRBV19; j_call: TRBJ2-3; clone_size: .; d_call: TRBD2; cdr3_aa: CASSTLAGGSDGDTQYF; cdr3_nt: TGTGCCAGTAGTACCCTAGCGGGGGGCTCCGACGGGGATACGCAGTATTTT
v_call: TRBV11-2; j_call: TRBJ2-1; clone_size: many; d_call: .; cdr3_aa: CASSLLAQSGGQDEQFF; cdr3_nt: TGTGCCAGCAGCTTACTTGCCCAGTCCGGGGGGCAGGATGAGCAGTTCTTC
v_call: TRBV12-3/TRBV12-4; j_call: TRBJ2-1; clone_size: many; d_call: .; cdr3_aa: CASSIEHGEQFF; cdr3_nt: TGTGCCAGCAGTATTGAGCATGGGGAGCAGTTCTTC
v_call: TRBV7-9; j_call: TRBJ2-7; clone_size: .; d_call: .; cdr3_aa: CASSGEGLLNEQYF; cdr3_nt: TGTGCCAGCAGCGGCGAGGGACTCTTGAACGAGCAGTACTTC
v_call: TRBV4-1; j_call: TRBJ1-6; clone_size: .; d_call: .; cdr3_aa: CASSQDYNSPLHF; cdr3_nt: TGCGCCAGCAGCCAAGATTATAATTCACCCCTCCACTTT
v_call: TRBV28; j_call: TRBJ1-2; clone_size: many; d_call: TRBD1; cdr3_aa: CASGQGGVYGYTF; cdr3_nt: TGTGCCAGCGGACAGGGTGGGGTCTATGGCTACACCTTC
v_call: TRBV13; j_call: TRBJ2-1; clone_size: many; d_call: .; cdr3_aa: CASANLRGPTYNEQFF; cdr3_nt: TGTGCCAGCGCCAATCTTCGGGGGCCAACCTACAATGAGCAGTTCTTC
v_call: TRBV29-1; j_call: TRBJ1-2; clone_size: many; d_call: .; cdr3_aa: CSAHRQDGYTF; cdr3_nt: TGCAGCGCCCACCGACAGGATGGCTACACCTTC
v_call: TRBV7-9; j_call: TRBJ2-3; clone_size: many; d_call: .; cdr3_aa: CASSSKAESTDTQYF; cdr3_nt: TGTGCCAGCAGCTCGAAGGCGGAAAGCACAGATACGCAGTATTTT